Below are 24 T cell receptor beta chains sequenced from a single sample in a study of blood T cell repertoires in COVID-19. The repertoire was sequenced with immunoSEQ multiplex PCR; TCRdb's copy has only in-frame clones and lacks some. The repertoire holds about 280,000 clones, with 85% as singletons. Sequencing used peripheral blood. These receptors were collected from a man aged 45-60 years with active or convalescent COVID-19.

V is TRBV6-6 and J is TRBJ2-2; a weak D match, TRBD1 (5 bases). Germline V gene data show CDR1 as MNHNY and CDR2 as SVGAGI (reference sequence). There are 16 residues in the CDR3. Trimming left V 8 bases short and J 2 bases short, with 18 bases between. As DNA, the CDR3 is TGTGCCAGCTCATTCGCAGGGAAGGTTAACACCGGGGAGCTGTTTTTT. Its translation: CASSFAGKVNTGELFF.

The chain has TRBV5-1 and TRBJ2-5, with D tentatively TRBD2 (5 bases). V was clipped by 0 bases and J by 5 bases, with 11 bases between them. CDR1 is SGHRS, CDR2 YFSETQ, per germline. There are 14 residues in the CDR3. CDR3 nucleotide sequence: TGCGCCAGCAGCTTGGCACTAGGCCAGGAGACCCAGTACTTC. Residues: CASSLALGQETQYF.

The rearrangement uses TRBV18 and TRBJ1-4, with 7 bases matching TRBD1. This CDR3 has 16 residues. With 4 bases clipped from V and 2 bases from J, the junction kept 7 bases outside the gene matches. Germline values: CDR1 KGHSH, CDR2 LQKENI. DNA for the CDR3: TGTGCCAGCTCACGAACGACAGGGTCGACTAATGAAAAACTGTTTTTT. This translates into CASSRTTGSTNEKLFF.

The genes are TRBV19 and TRBJ1-4; possible D gene TRBD1, 5 bases. Trimming cost V 5 bases and J 2 bases, with 9 bases left between them. The CDR3 spans 14 residues. Germline-derived CDR1 and CDR2 are LNHDA and SQIVND (reference sequence). In DNA form, the CDR3 reads TGTGCCAGTAGTCCAGGGCTTACTAATGAAAAACTGTTTTTT. Amino acids: CASSPGLTNEKLFF.

The chain's CDR3 is CASSLFPGTSGDNEQFF. CDR3 nucleotide sequence: TGTGCCAGCAGCCTGTTCCCCGGGACTAGCGGGGACAATGAGCAGTTCTTC. J is TRBJ2-1 and V is TRBV3-1 (or the pseudogene TRBV3-2); 13 positions match TRBD2. J lost 5 bases, V lost 4 bases, and 8 bases had no gene match. The CDR3 runs to 17 residues. Looked up from germline, CDR1 is LGHDT and CDR2 is YNNKEL (reference sequence).

The chain couples TRBV15 to TRBJ1-2; D unresolved. The germline gives CDR1 LNHNV, CDR2 YYDKDF (reference sequence). The CDR3 is 14 residues long. Trimming removed 3 bases from V and 1 base from J, with 9 bases in between. CDR3 sequence: CATSREALNYGYTF. CDR3 DNA sequence: TGTGCCACCAGCAGGGAGGCCCTTAACTATGGCTACACCTTC.

The rearrangement joins TRBV6-1 to TRBJ1-4, with TRBD1 identical over 8 bases. CDR3 length: 14 residues. The V segment lost 3 bases and the J segment 7 bases; nucleotides outside the gene matches: 4. Germline V gene lookup returns CDR1 MNHNS and CDR2 SASEGT. The CDR3 here is CASSEGTGREKLFF. Here the CDR3 DNA reads TGTGCCAGCAGTGAGGGGACAGGCCGTGAAAAACTGTTTTTT.

The V and J genes are TRBV9 and TRBJ1-5; 8 positions agree with TRBD1. This CDR3 spans 15 amino acids. Unmatched junction bases numbered 11, after V lost 3 bases and J lost 9 bases. Germline V gene lookup returns CDR1 SGDLS and CDR2 YYNGEE. The CDR3 region is CASSAGQGGLGPQHF. In DNA, the CDR3 is TGTGCCAGCAGCGCCGGACAGGGCGGTTTGGGGCCCCAGCATTTT.

V is TRBV2 and J is TRBJ1-6; 10 bases fit TRBD1. The length of the CDR3 is 14 residues. From germline, CDR1 is SNHLY and CDR2 FYNNEI. V lost 7 bases and J lost 9; bases outside the gene matches: 6. In nucleotides, the CDR3 is TGTGCCAGCATGAGGGGACAGGGGACTTCACCCCTCCACTTT. Encoded protein: CASMRGQGTSPLHF.

In its sample, this clone was seen once. V and J are TRBV5-1 and TRBJ1-4, with 9 bases aligning to TRBD1. The ends lost 2 bases at V and 8 bases at J; junction bases unmatched: 7. The CDR3 spans 15 residues. Germline loops: CDR1 SGHRS, CDR2 YFSETQ. The CDR3 loop reads CASSFGQGRGEKLFF. CDR3 DNA sequence: TGCGCCAGCAGCTTTGGACAGGGGAGGGGGGAAAAACTGTTTTTT.

The rearrangement joins TRBV5-4 to TRBJ1-1, with D unclear. The germline V gene encodes CDR1 SGHNT and CDR2 YYREEE (reference sequence). V was clipped by 4 bases and J by 2 bases, with 12 bases between them. The CDR3 length is 14 residues. The DNA of the CDR3 is TGTGCCAGCAGCCGTACATCATCTAACACTGAAGCTTTCTTT. It is translated as CASSRTSSNTEAFF.

The chain links TRBV19 to TRBJ2-4; no firm D call. CDR3 length: 14 amino acids. Germline CDR1 LNHDA, CDR2 SQIVND (reference sequence). Trimming took off 9 bases at V and 8 bases at J, with 20 bases between the two ends. CDR3 coding DNA: TGTGCCAGGAGCCCTGAGCGTCCTGGTGACATTCAGTACTTC. Protein product: CARSPERPGDIQYF.

The table lists this clone with a count of one. The V and J genes are TRBV7-2 and TRBJ2-7, with 13 nucleotides matching TRBD2. V dropped 5 bases and J dropped 4; count of bases not matched to a gene: 5. There are 15 residues in the CDR3. The germline V gene has CDR1 SGHTA and CDR2 FQGNSA. The CDR3 region has the DNA TGTGCCAGCAGCGAACTAGCGGGAGGGCATTACGAGCAGTACTTC. Protein: CASSELAGGHYEQYF.

V usage is TRBV7-9 and J usage is TRBJ2-7, with D maybe TRBD2 (6 bases). This CDR3 has 13 amino acids. Trimming shortened V by 3 bases and J by 3 bases, and 9 bases separated the two germline ends. Germline V CDR1 and CDR2: SEHNR, FQNEAQ (reference sequence). Written as DNA, the CDR3 is TGTGCCAGCAGCTTCGGGGGAGGCTACGAGCAGTACTTC. Translation: CASSFGGGYEQYF.

The chain combines TRBV2 with TRBJ1-2, with D hard to call. V lost 4 bases, J lost 7 bases, and 7 bases lay in between. Germline loops: CDR1 SNHLY, CDR2 FYNNEI. CDR3 length equals 11 residues. CDR3 in DNA: TGTGCCAGCAGTGCGCGAGGTGGCTACACCTTC. Translation: CASSARGGYTF. Supplemented by reference TRBV2 and TRBJ1-2, the full variable domain reads EPEVTQTPSHQVTQMGQEVILRCVPISNHLYFYWYRQILGQKVEFLVSFYNNEISEKSEIFDDQFSVERPDGSNFTLKIRSTKLEDSAMYFCASSARGGYTFGSGTRLTVV.

This chain connects TRBV30 to TRBJ2-1, with 7 bases aligning to TRBD2. The CDR3 has 13 residues. V lost 0 bases, J lost 9 bases, and 5 bases stayed unmatched. Germline V lookup: CDR1 GTSNPN, CDR2 SVGIG (reference sequence). CDR3 in amino acids: CAWSVLREGEQFF. DNA of the CDR3: TGTGCCTGGAGTGTACTGAGGGAGGGTGAGCAGTTCTTC.

The gene calls are TRBV3-1 (or the pseudogene TRBV3-2) and TRBJ2-3; 10 bases match TRBD2. Germline CDR1 LGHDT, CDR2 YNNKEL (reference sequence). This CDR3 has 14 residues. The V segment lost 6 bases and the J segment 6 bases; nucleotides outside the gene matches: 6. In DNA, the CDR3 is TGTGCCAGCAGATCTAGCGGGAGTAGGGATACGCAGTATTTT. Protein: CASRSSGSRDTQYF.

The chain is built from TRBV5-1 and TRBJ1-1; no firm D call. The germline V gene encodes CDR1 SGHRS and CDR2 YFSETQ. V was clipped by 6 bases and J by 0 bases, with 15 bases between them. The CDR3 spans 15 residues. The CDR3 sequence: CASTPETPMNTEAFF. The CDR3, as DNA: TGCGCCAGCACACCCGAGACACCTATGAACACTGAAGCTTTCTTT.

This chain joins TRBV5-4 and TRBJ1-2, with a possible D match to TRBD1 (6 bases). CDR1 and CDR2 from the germline V gene are SGHNT and YYREEE (reference sequence). The V gene lost 2 bases and the J gene lost 4 bases, with 21 bases spanning the gap. The CDR3 contains 17 residues. The CDR3 spells CASSLSQGNKGSYGYTF. CDR3 nucleotide sequence: TGTGCCAGCAGCTTATCACAGGGAAATAAGGGGAGCTATGGCTACACCTTC.

This clone was seen just once. The rearrangement uses TRBV5-6 and TRBJ2-7, with D perhaps TRBD1 (5 bases). Germline CDR1 SGHDT, CDR2 YYEEEE. This CDR3 is built from 14 residues. V gave up 4 bases and J gave up 6 bases, with 17 bases separating them. The CDR3 bases are TGTGCCAGCAGCCCCCAGGGTCACACCAGCGAGCAGTACTTC. Residues: CASSPQGHTSEQYF.

The CDR3 region has the DNA TGTGCCAGCAGCGTTCTCGGGAGCTCCTACAATGAGCAGTTCTTC. This codes for CASSVLGSSYNEQFF. The gene calls are TRBV9 and TRBJ2-1; D may be TRBD2 (6 bases). CDR1 is SGDLS, CDR2 YYNGEE, per germline. The CDR3 sequence is 15 residues long. V lost 2 bases and J 0 bases, leaving 9 bases between the germline ends.

The J gene is TRBJ2-7, the V gene TRBV5-5; 11 bases match TRBD2. The germline V gene has CDR1 SGHKS and CDR2 YYEKEE (reference sequence). The CDR3 contains 15 residues. V lost 4 bases to trimming and J lost 2 bases; unmatched junction nucleotides: 5. Here the CDR3 DNA reads TGTGCCAGCAGCAGAGGGACTAGCGGAACCTACGAGCAGTACTTC. Amino acids: CASSRGTSGTYEQYF.

The genes are TRBV29-1 and TRBJ2-7, with 7 bases matching TRBD1. The germline V gene encodes CDR1 SQVTM and CDR2 ANQGSEA. Trimming cost V 6 bases and J 3 bases; bases outside gene matches: 5. CDR3 length: 12 amino acids. CDR3: CSVRQGDYEQYF. CDR3 DNA sequence: TGCAGCGTCCGACAGGGAGACTACGAGCAGTACTTC.

This chain uses TRBV6-5 with TRBJ1-2; D might be TRBD1 (6 bases). The ends were cut back, 7 bases at V and 2 bases at J, with 14 bases in the middle. CDR3 length: 14 amino acids. Germline CDR1 reads MNHEY; CDR2 reads SVGAGI. CDR3 bases: TGTGCCAGCACCGGATCTACAGGGAACTATGGCTACACCTTC. Amino acids: CASTGSTGNYGYTF.